This T cell receptor (beta chain) is from a study of blood T cell repertoires in COVID-19. For the study at large: Samples came from the United States, Italy and Spain, spanning acute and convalescent COVID-19.

CDR1 and CDR2 (germline): SGHTA, FQGTGA. V was clipped by 6 bases and J by 8 bases, with 16 bases between them. This CDR3 spans 13 amino acids. TCRdb's copy holds only in-frame clones and misses some; the assay was immunoSEQ multiplex PCR. The table includes about 120,000 clones, 85% to 90% detected once. What was sequenced was peripheral blood. The chain combines TRBV7-3 with TRBJ1-2, with D hard to call. The clonotype comes from a man aged 80 or over with acute or convalescent COVID-19. CDR3 bases: TGTGCCAGCAGAAACCGAAACAGCGGCGGCTACACCTTC. Translation gives CASRNRNSGGYTF.